This T cell receptor (beta chain) was retrieved from a study of blood T cell repertoires in COVID-19. Measured with immunoSEQ multiplex PCR; TCRdb has only the in-frame clones, and not every one. The data show approximately 470,000 clones, about 85% seen once. Sequenced material: PBMCs or T cells enriched from blood (not recorded which). The source of this sequence is a woman younger than 35 who had recovered from COVID-19.

Written as DNA, the CDR3 is TGTGCCAGCAGCCCCCGGGGACAGGGAGAAGAGACCCAGTACTTC. Translating it yields CASSPRGQGEETQYF. The chain links TRBV3-1 (or the pseudogene TRBV3-2) to TRBJ2-5; 9 nucleotides line up with TRBD1. The germline CDR1 and CDR2 sequences are LGHDT and YNNKEL (reference sequence). V lost 4 bases, J lost 3 bases, and 6 bases stayed unmatched. This CDR3 is built from 15 residues.